This TCR beta chain was retrieved from a study of cytomegalovirus exposure and HLA in healthy donors. Looking at the study overall: Approximately 190 million T cells yielded approximately 100 million unique TCR beta sequences, as an earlier analysis found.

In this sample, this clone turned up a few times. This PCR relied on a set of 60 Vbeta primers and 13 Jbeta primers. Some clones are missing from TCRdb's copy, which holds only in-frame ones; the method was immunoSEQ multiplex PCR. This sample yields a few hundred thousand clones, of which about 66% are seen a single time; about 2.1% belongs to the top ten. V was pared by 5 bases and J by 7 bases, with 15 bases between. The CDR3 covers 14 residues. The germline V gene has CDR1 MDHEN and CDR2 SYDVKM. Sequencing was done on a sample of PBMCs. V usage is TRBV28 and J usage is TRBJ1-5; no clear D. The sequence was obtained from a female donor in good health and CMV-seronegative. The CDR3 reads CASSPWRDGQPQHF. The CDR3 DNA follows: TGTGCCAGCAGTCCTTGGCGGGATGGACAGCCCCAGCATTTT.